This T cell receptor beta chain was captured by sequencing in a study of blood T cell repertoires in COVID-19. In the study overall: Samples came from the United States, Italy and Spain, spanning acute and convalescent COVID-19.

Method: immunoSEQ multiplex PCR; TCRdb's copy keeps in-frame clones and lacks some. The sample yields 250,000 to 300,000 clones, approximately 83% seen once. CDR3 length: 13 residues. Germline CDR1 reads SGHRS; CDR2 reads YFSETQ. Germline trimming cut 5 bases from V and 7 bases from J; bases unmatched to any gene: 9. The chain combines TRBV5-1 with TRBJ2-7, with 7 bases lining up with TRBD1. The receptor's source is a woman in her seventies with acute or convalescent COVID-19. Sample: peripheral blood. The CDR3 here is CASSIGQVVEQYF. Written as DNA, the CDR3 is TGCGCCAGCAGTATTGGACAGGTTGTAGAGCAGTACTTC.